This T cell receptor (beta chain) originates from a study of graft-versus-host responses after intestinal transplantation. Study at large: All recipients were transplanted with multivisceral, liver-intestinal, or isolated intestinal grafts. Study observations and caveats: There were GvH clones found in recipient marrow, and some of them appeared first in ileum or blood. The highest levels of circulating GvH clones went along with early declines in HvG clones after transplant.

Germline V gives CDR1 MGHDK, CDR2 SYGVNS. J was trimmed by 11 bases and V by 4 bases; bases with no gene match: 8. This CDR3 has 14 amino acids. Measured with immunoSEQ multiplex PCR; TCRdb has only the in-frame clones, and not every one. The table lists about 100,000 clones, around 91% of them singletons. Notes on this clone: Its antigen is not identified. This same CDR3 is encoded by further DNA sequences in the sample.

This TCR came from a human donor who was the organ donor for an intestinal transplant. Here the sequenced sample was unstimulated CD4+ T cells sorted from spleen or lymph node cells, taken before transplant. This chain connects TRBV25-1 to TRBJ1-2, with TRBD1 matching 12 bases. The CDR3 loop is CASSGGQGASGYTF. CDR3 nucleotide sequence: TGTGCCAGCAGTGGGGGACAGGGGGCGAGTGGATACACCTTC.